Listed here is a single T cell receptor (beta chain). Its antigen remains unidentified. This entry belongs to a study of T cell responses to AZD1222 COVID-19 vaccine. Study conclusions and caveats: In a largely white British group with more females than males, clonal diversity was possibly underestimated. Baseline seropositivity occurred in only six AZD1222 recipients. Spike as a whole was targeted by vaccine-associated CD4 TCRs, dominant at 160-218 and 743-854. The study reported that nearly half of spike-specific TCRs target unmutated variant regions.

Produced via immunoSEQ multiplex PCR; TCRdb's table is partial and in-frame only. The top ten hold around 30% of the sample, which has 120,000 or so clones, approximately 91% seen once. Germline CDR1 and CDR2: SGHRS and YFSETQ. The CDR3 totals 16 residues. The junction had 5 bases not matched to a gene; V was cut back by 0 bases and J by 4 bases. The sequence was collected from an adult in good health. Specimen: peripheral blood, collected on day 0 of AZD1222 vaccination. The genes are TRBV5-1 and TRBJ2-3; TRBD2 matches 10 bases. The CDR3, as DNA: TGCGCCAGCAGCTTGGGTGCTAGCGGGAGTGCAGATACGCAGTATTTT. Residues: CASSLGASGSADTQYF.